These 19 T cell receptor beta chains came from one sample sequenced in a study of cytomegalovirus exposure and HLA in healthy donors. This PCR relied on a set of 60 Vbeta primers and 13 Jbeta primers. Using immunoSEQ multiplex PCR, the repertoire was profiled, and TCRdb retains in-frame clones only, with some absent. The sample yields 45,000 to 65,000 clones, about 72% seen once. The source material was PBMCs. All receptors derive from a woman aged 40 to 50 in good health and CMV-seropositive.

For the CDR3, the DNA is TGTGCCAGCAGCCCAAGGACTAGCGGGGGGTGGGCAGATACGCAGTATTTT. Amino acid sequence: CASSPRTSGGWADTQYF. This rearrangement joins TRBV7-2 to TRBJ2-3, with 14 bases fitting TRBD2. From germline, CDR1 is SGHTA and CDR2 FQGNSA. CDR3 length: 17 amino acids. V lost 5 bases to trimming and J lost 4 bases; unmatched junction nucleotides: 8. The variable domain in full, completed from reference TRBV7-2 and TRBJ2-3, reads GAGVSQSPSNKVTEKGKDVELRCDPISGHTALYWYRQSLGQGLEFLIYFQGNSAPDKSGLPSDRFSAERTGGSVSTLTIQRTQQEDSAVYLCASSPRTSGGWADTQYFGPGTRLTVL.

The chain employs TRBV5-1 and TRBJ1-1, with unresolved D. The CDR3 runs to 14 residues. Trimming removed 0 bases from V and 10 bases from J, with 16 bases in between. Germline V gene sequence: CDR1 SGHRS, CDR2 YFSETQ. The CDR3 loop is CASSLEAGAVGAFF. CDR3 coding DNA: TGCGCCAGCAGCTTGGAGGCGGGAGCTGTTGGAGCTTTCTTT. The full variable domain, in which reference TRBV5-1 and TRBJ1-1 provide the parts outside the CDR3, is KAGVTQTPRYLIKTRGQQVTLSCSPISGHRSVSWYQQTPGQGLQFLFEYFSETQRNKGNFPGRFSGRQFSNSRSEMNVSTLELGDSALYLCASSLEAGAVGAFFGQGTRLTVV.

The chain has TRBV5-1 and TRBJ1-1; no definite D call. Germline V lookup: CDR1 SGHRS, CDR2 YFSETQ. The V end was cut by 0 bases, the J end by 2 bases, with 5 bases between. The CDR3 is made up of 13 amino acids. The CDR3 nucleotides are TGCGCCAGCAGCTTGGCAGTAAACACTGAAGCTTTCTTT. This translates into CASSLAVNTEAFF. Complete variable domain (other parts from reference TRBV5-1 and TRBJ1-1): KAGVTQTPRYLIKTRGQQVTLSCSPISGHRSVSWYQQTPGQGLQFLFEYFSETQRNKGNFPGRFSGRQFSNSRSEMNVSTLELGDSALYLCASSLAVNTEAFFGQGTRLTVV.

The chain recombines TRBV2 with TRBJ2-7; D perhaps matches TRBD1 (5 bases). Germline CDR1 is SNHLY and CDR2 is FYNNEI. V lost 8 bases and J 0 bases, leaving 17 bases between the germline ends. The CDR3 spans 15 residues. The chain's CDR3 is CASQNDQGGSYEQYF. DNA of the CDR3: TGTGCCAGCCAGAACGATCAGGGTGGCTCCTACGAGCAGTACTTC.

The J gene is TRBJ2-1, the V gene TRBV19, with 7 bases fitting TRBD1. The CDR3 loop spans 16 amino acids. With 5 bases clipped from V and 0 bases from J, the junction kept 7 bases outside the gene matches. Germline V CDR1 and CDR2: LNHDA, SQIVND (reference sequence). Here the CDR3 DNA reads TGTGCCAGTAGTTCGTCCGGGACAGCCTCCTACAATGAGCAGTTCTTC. It is translated as CASSSSGTASYNEQFF.

The chain carries TRBV5-8 and TRBJ1-6, with a possible D match to TRBD1 (6 bases). The CDR3 runs 17 residues. The germline V gene has CDR1 SGHTS and CDR2 YDEGEE. Trimming cost V 4 bases and J 6 bases, with 20 bases left between them. The CDR3 sequence is CASSPFSQGTFNSPLHF. The CDR3 DNA reads as TGTGCCAGCAGCCCCTTTTCTCAGGGGACCTTTAATTCACCCCTCCACTTT. Variable domain in full (rest from reference TRBV5-8 and TRBJ1-6): EAGVTQSPTHLIKTRGQQATLRCSPISGHTSVYWYQQALGLGLQFLLWYDEGEERNRGNFPPRFSGRQFPNYSSELNVNALELEDSALYLCASSPFSQGTFNSPLHFGNGTRLTVT.

The V and J genes are TRBV6-6 and TRBJ2-7; TRBD1 aligns across 8 bases. Trimming took 5 bases from V and 6 from J; bases not matched to a gene: 9. CDR1 MNHNY and CDR2 SVGAGI come from the germline V gene (reference sequence). The CDR3 is 14 amino acids. The CDR3 DNA sequence: TGTGCCAGCAGTGACAGGGGCGGTTTGGGCGAGCAGTACTTC. Its protein product is CASSDRGGLGEQYF.

The rearrangement joins TRBV7-6 to TRBJ1-3; TRBD1 might be the D (5 bases). The CDR3 spans 15 residues. Trimming pared 5 bases from V and 9 bases from J, leaving 20 bases between. Germline loops: CDR1 SGHVS, CDR2 FNYEAQ. CDR3 DNA sequence: TGTGCCAGCAGCCCCCGGGCAGGGACTGCGTCCACCATATATTTT. It encodes CASSPRAGTASTIYF.

The V call is TRBV4-3, the J call TRBJ1-4, with D unresolved. The length of the CDR3 is 14 residues. CDR1 and CDR2 (germline): LGHNA, YSLEER. The V end was cut by 5 bases, the J end by 0 bases, with 7 bases between. CDR3 in amino acids: CASSLTTTNEKLFF. CDR3 in DNA: TGCGCCAGCAGCTTGACAACAACTAATGAAAAACTGTTTTTT.

The count of this clone is one. J is TRBJ1-2 and V is TRBV6-6, with a possible D match to TRBD1 (5 bases). Germline CDR1 is MNHNY and CDR2 is SVGAGI (reference sequence). V lost 6 bases and J 2 bases, leaving 13 bases between the germline ends. The CDR3 is 14 residues long. The CDR3 DNA follows: TGTGCCAGCAGGACCGCGGGGGGGAACTATGGCTACACCTTC. As protein: CASRTAGGNYGYTF.

The chain couples TRBV10-1 to TRBJ1-1, with a possible D match to TRBD1 (5 bases). Trimming pared 7 bases from V and 1 base from J, leaving 10 bases between. The V gene's germline CDR1 is WNHNN and CDR2 SYGVQD (reference sequence). The CDR3 contains 13 residues. CDR3 in DNA: TGCGCCAGCATTTGGGGCCCGAACACTGAAGCTTTCTTT. Translation: CASIWGPNTEAFF.

The J gene is TRBJ2-3, the V gene TRBV5-1; D possibly corresponds to TRBD1 (5 bases). This CDR3 has 14 amino acids. V lost 1 base and J lost 1, with 7 bases in between. The germline gives CDR1 SGHRS, CDR2 YFSETQ. CDR3 DNA: TGCGCCAGCAGCTTGATAGGGGGCACAGATACGCAGTATTTT. Translated: CASSLIGGTDTQYF. Combining the CDR3 with reference TRBV5-1 and TRBJ2-3 gives the whole variable domain KAGVTQTPRYLIKTRGQQVTLSCSPISGHRSVSWYQQTPGQGLQFLFEYFSETQRNKGNFPGRFSGRQFSNSRSEMNVSTLELGDSALYLCASSLIGGTDTQYFGPGTRLTVL.

The chain combines TRBV7-2 with TRBJ2-7; 11 nucleotides line up with TRBD1. V gave up 5 bases and J gave up 5 bases; unmatched junction bases: 5. Germline-derived CDR1 and CDR2 are SGHTA and FQGNSA. The CDR3 is 14 amino acids. Here the CDR3 reads CASSTGQGVHEQYF. CDR3 in DNA: TGTGCCAGCAGCACGGGACAGGGGGTCCACGAGCAGTACTTC.

The chain links TRBV10-3 to TRBJ2-3; a weak D match, TRBD2 (6 bases). Looked up from germline, CDR1 is ENHRY and CDR2 is SYGVKD. The V and J ends lost 0 bases and 6 bases respectively, with 16 bases between them. The CDR3 consists of 16 residues. This chain's CDR3 is CAISESKRDSWDTQYF. The CDR3 nucleotides are TGTGCCATCAGTGAGTCGAAACGGGACTCGTGGGATACGCAGTATTTT.

Concerning this clone itself: No DNA is shown, since the ends of the CDR3 on it are uncertain; the CDR3 is the one TCRdb lists. CDR3: CASSQFMDATPGSCFF. The chain employs TRBV4-3 and TRBJ2-2; the D call TRBD2 from the table was never checked on the DNA. Germline CDR1 LGHNA, CDR2 YSLEER. Inclusive of both ends, the CDR3 amounts to 16 amino acids.

The CDR3 sequence: CASRPTGGWDEQYF. The DNA for the CDR3 is TGTGCCAGCAGGCCTACAGGGGGCTGGGACGAGCAGTACTTC. The chain uses TRBV2 and TRBJ2-7; 9 bases agree with TRBD1. J lost 5 bases, V lost 6 bases, and 8 bases had no gene match. The CDR3 is 14 residues long. Germline assignment: CDR1 SNHLY and CDR2 FYNNEI.

This chain connects TRBV5-1 to TRBJ2-6; TRBD1 matches 11 bases. Trimming took 0 bases from V and 3 from J; bases not matched to a gene: 8. Germline CDR1 reads SGHRS; CDR2 reads YFSETQ. The CDR3 is 19 residues long. The CDR3 region is CASSLGTGQGVYGANVLTF. The CDR3 DNA reads as TGCGCCAGCAGCTTGGGAACGGGACAGGGGGTTTATGGGGCCAACGTCCTGACTTTC.

This clone showed up just a few times. This chain joins TRBV28 and TRBJ2-7; D is unclear. In germline, CDR1 is MDHEN, CDR2 SYDVKM. CDR3 size: 13 residues. Trimming shortened V by 4 bases and J by 2 bases, and 9 bases separated the two germline ends. CDR3 coding DNA: TGTGCCAGCAGTTATGGCAGTACCTACGAGCAGTACTTC. It translates to CASSYGSTYEQYF.

The genes are TRBV5-5 and TRBJ2-2; D gene uncertain. The germline V gene encodes CDR1 SGHKS and CDR2 YYEKEE (reference sequence). Between the trimmed V and J ends, which lost 9 bases and 5 bases, there was a span of 8 bases. The CDR3 has 11 residues. CDR3 region: CATARTGELFF. The CDR3 nucleotides are TGTGCCACCGCTAGAACCGGGGAGCTGTTTTTT. The complete variable domain, with remaining parts taken from reference TRBV5-5 and TRBJ2-2, reads DAGVTQSPTHLIKTRGQQVTLRCSPISGHKSVSWYQQVLGQGPQFIFQYYEKEERGRGNFPDRFSARQFPNYSSELNVNALLLGDSALYLCATARTGELFFGEGSRLTVL.